Each of the 3 T cell receptor beta chains below was sequenced from the same sample in a study of blood T cell repertoires in COVID-19 (TCRdb year 2020). The library was generated by the immunoSEQ multiplex PCR assay. Sourced from immuneACCESS, this table was stored by TCRdb with only in-frame sequences that have V and J called. A share of the clones is absent; for the studies checked, an unresolved V gene accounts for under half, and the remainder has no known explanation. This sample has more than 150,000 clones in its table, and around 79% of those were observed once. Approximately 9.9% of the sample is in the top ten clones. Sequencing was done on a sample of PBMCs or T cells enriched from blood (not recorded which). The receptors were gathered from a man over 45 who had recovered from COVID-19.

V gene TRBV11-3 combines with J gene TRBJ2-7; unclear D gene. CDR1 and CDR2 from the germline V gene are SGHNT and YENEEA. This CDR3 contains 14 residues. V shed 0 bases and J shed 0 bases, with 6 bases lying between them. The CDR3 nucleotides are TGTGCCAGCAGCTTAGATCTCAGCTCCTACGAGCAGTACTTC. This translates into CASSLDLSSYEQYF. The entire variable domain, with the rest obtained from reference TRBV11-3 and TRBJ2-7, is as follows: EAGVVQSPRYKIIEKKQPVAFWCNPISGHNTLYWYLQNLGQGPELLIRYENEEAVDDSQLPKDRFSAERLKGVDSTLKIQPAELGDSAVYLCASSLDLSSYEQYFGPGTRLTVT.

This sequence joins TRBV28 and TRBJ2-7; TRBD2 is a possible D gene (5 bases). The CDR3 has 14 residues. CDR1 and CDR2 from the germline V gene are MDHEN and SYDVKM. With 2 bases removed from V and 3 bases from J, the gap between germline ends came to 11 bases. CDR3 bases: TGTGCCAGCAGTTTACCGGGGAAGGGCTACGAGCAGTACTTC. Translation gives CASSLPGKGYEQYF.

This chain joins TRBV19 and TRBJ2-6; 10 bases fit TRBD2. This CDR3 is 19 amino acids long. Germline V gives CDR1 LNHDA, CDR2 SQIVND (reference sequence). The J segment lost 1 base and the V segment lost 9 bases, leaving 15 bases of the junction unmatched. In nucleotides, the CDR3 is TGTGCCAGCACGATATGGGCTAGCGGGAGTATGTCTGGGGCCAACGTCCTGACTTTC. This codes for CASTIWASGSMSGANVLTF.